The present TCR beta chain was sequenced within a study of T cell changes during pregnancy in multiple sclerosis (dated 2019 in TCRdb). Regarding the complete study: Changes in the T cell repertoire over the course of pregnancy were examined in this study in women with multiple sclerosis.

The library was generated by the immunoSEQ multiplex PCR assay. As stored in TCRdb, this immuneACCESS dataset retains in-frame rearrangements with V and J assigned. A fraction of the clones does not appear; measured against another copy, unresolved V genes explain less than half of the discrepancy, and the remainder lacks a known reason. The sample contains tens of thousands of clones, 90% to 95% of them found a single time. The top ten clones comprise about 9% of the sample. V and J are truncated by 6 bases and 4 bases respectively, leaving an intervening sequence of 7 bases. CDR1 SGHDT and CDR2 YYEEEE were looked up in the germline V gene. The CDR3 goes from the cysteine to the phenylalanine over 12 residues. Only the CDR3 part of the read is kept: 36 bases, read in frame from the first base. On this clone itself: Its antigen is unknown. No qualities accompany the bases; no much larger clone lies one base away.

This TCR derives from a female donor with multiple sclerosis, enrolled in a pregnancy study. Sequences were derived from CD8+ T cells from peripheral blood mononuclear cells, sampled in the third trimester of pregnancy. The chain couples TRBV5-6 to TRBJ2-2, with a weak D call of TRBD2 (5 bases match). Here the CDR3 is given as CASIEGTGELFF. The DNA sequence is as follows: TGTGCCAGCATAGAGGGCACCGGGGAGCTGTTTTTT.